This is a list of T cell receptor beta chains from one sample in a study of blood T cells in healthy people across ages. Each CDR3 protein is one row after TCRdb ran MiXCR on the 5' RACE reads. The table records approximately 690,000 distinct CDR3 sequences, less than 45% of them present only once. The specimen sequenced was blood. The receptors stem from an elderly man in good health. Both conserved end residues are part of each CDR3. Each record gives: clone size, D gene, J gene, V gene, CDR3 protein, CDR3 DNA. A D gene is named only where the DNA matches it firmly. Size is omitted from some rows. Given values are once, few, many or a class for expanded clones.

clone_size: -; d_call: TRBD2; j_call: TRBJ2-5; v_call: TRBV20-1; cdr3_aa: CSARWSGGNQETQYF; cdr3_nt: TGCAGTGCTAGATGGAGCGGGGGAAACCAAGAGACCCAGTACTTC
clone_size: -; d_call: -; j_call: TRBJ1-2; v_call: TRBV21-1; cdr3_aa: CASRKYRGAHGYTF; cdr3_nt: TGTGCCAGCAGAAAATACAGGGGGGCCCATGGCTACACCTTC
clone_size: -; d_call: -; j_call: TRBJ1-6; v_call: TRBV11-2; cdr3_aa: CASRSEGGAGSPLHF; cdr3_nt: TGTGCCAGCAGATCCGAGGGGGGCGCGGGTTCACCCCTCCACTTT
clone_size: -; d_call: TRBD1; j_call: TRBJ1-6; v_call: TRBV23-1; cdr3_aa: CASSQSRGHRGIPNSPLHF; cdr3_nt: TGCGCCAGCAGTCAATCGAGGGGGCACAGGGGAATACCAAATTCACCCCTCCACTTT
clone_size: few; d_call: TRBD2; j_call: TRBJ2-5; v_call: TRBV4-2; cdr3_aa: CASNRSGGADQETQYF; cdr3_nt: TGTGCCAGCAACCGCAGCGGGGGGGCAGACCAAGAGACCCAGTACTTC
clone_size: -; d_call: -; j_call: TRBJ2-3; v_call: TRBV7-9; cdr3_aa: CASSLEAAGSTDTQYF; cdr3_nt: TGTGCCAGCAGCTTAGAGGCGGCAGGAAGCACAGATACGCAGTATTTT
clone_size: once; d_call: -; j_call: TRBJ2-3; v_call: TRBV20-1; cdr3_aa: CSATKGSLTGTDTQYF; cdr3_nt: TGCAGTGCTACAAAGGGCAGTCTAACTGGCACAGATACGCAGTATTTT
clone_size: few; d_call: -; j_call: TRBJ1-2; v_call: TRBV6-5; cdr3_aa: CASSYEGLDGYTF; cdr3_nt: TGTGCCAGCAGTTACGAGGGTTTGGATGGCTACACCTTC
clone_size: -; d_call: TRBD2; j_call: TRBJ2-1; v_call: TRBV9; cdr3_aa: CASSAPSDSGLAGTSYNEQFF; cdr3_nt: TGTGCCAGCAGCGCCCCGTCCGACTCGGGACTAGCGGGCACCTCCTACAATGAGCAGTTCTTC
clone_size: -; d_call: TRBD1; j_call: TRBJ1-1; v_call: TRBV25-1; cdr3_aa: CASSRQGGSLGNTEAFF; cdr3_nt: TGTGCCAGCAGTAGACAGGGCGGGAGTCTTGGGAACACTGAAGCTTTCTTT
clone_size: -; d_call: TRBD2; j_call: TRBJ2-7; v_call: TRBV7-9; cdr3_aa: CASTVAGGGSYEQYF; cdr3_nt: TGTGCCAGCACTGTAGCGGGGGGGGGCTCCTACGAGCAGTACTTC
clone_size: many; d_call: TRBD1; j_call: TRBJ1-2; v_call: TRBV7-2; cdr3_aa: CASSYPGQRGRGYTF; cdr3_nt: TGTGCCAGCAGCTACCCGGGACAGCGAGGCCGTGGCTACACCTTC
clone_size: -; d_call: -; j_call: TRBJ1-1; v_call: TRBV7-2; cdr3_aa: CASSLAQIGRGGTEAFF; cdr3_nt: TGTGCCAGCAGCTTAGCGCAGATCGGGAGGGGAGGAACTGAAGCTTTCTTT
clone_size: few; d_call: -; j_call: TRBJ2-3; v_call: TRBV20-1; cdr3_aa: CSARDRRGELWNTQYF; cdr3_nt: TGCAGTGCTAGAGATAGAAGGGGGGAATTGTGGAATACGCAGTATTTT
clone_size: many; d_call: -; j_call: TRBJ2-3; v_call: TRBV28; cdr3_aa: CASSSWGNTDTQYF; cdr3_nt: TGTGCCAGCAGTTCGTGGGGTAACACAGATACGCAGTATTTT
clone_size: -; d_call: -; j_call: TRBJ1-2; v_call: TRBV5-6; cdr3_aa: CASSLRGGNHGYTF; cdr3_nt: TGTGCCAGCAGCTTGCGGGGAGGGAACCATGGCTACACCTTC
clone_size: few; d_call: TRBD1; j_call: TRBJ2-1; v_call: TRBV7-3; cdr3_aa: CASSSVQGDEQFF; cdr3_nt: TGTGCCAGCAGCTCGGTACAGGGGGATGAGCAGTTCTTC
clone_size: -; d_call: TRBD1; j_call: TRBJ2-6; v_call: TRBV6-2/TRBV6-3; cdr3_aa: CASSYSETGAANVLTF; cdr3_nt: TGTGCCAGCAGTTACTCTGAGACAGGGGCGGCCAACGTCCTGACTTTC
clone_size: few; d_call: -; j_call: TRBJ1-6; v_call: TRBV4-3; cdr3_aa: CASSFRQARSSPLHF; cdr3_nt: TGCGCCAGCAGCTTCCGACAGGCCCGTAGTTCACCCCTCCACTTT
clone_size: many; d_call: TRBD1; j_call: TRBJ2-5; v_call: TRBV7-2; cdr3_aa: CASSTQFSAGTGPRGETQYF; cdr3_nt: TGTGCCAGCAGCACACAATTCTCCGCCGGGACAGGACCCAGAGGAGAGACCCAGTACTTC
clone_size: -; d_call: -; j_call: TRBJ2-7; v_call: TRBV21-1; cdr3_aa: CAGSKPSGSHLYEQYF; cdr3_nt: TGTGCCGGCAGCAAACCGAGCGGGTCACATCTTTACGAGCAGTACTTC
clone_size: -; d_call: -; j_call: TRBJ2-7; v_call: TRBV6-2/TRBV6-3; cdr3_aa: CASSPTSTGSYEQYF; cdr3_nt: TGTGCCAGCAGTCCGACGTCTACAGGATCCTACGAGCAGTACTTC
clone_size: -; d_call: -; j_call: TRBJ1-4; v_call: TRBV7-2; cdr3_aa: CASSEGTLTNEKLFF; cdr3_nt: TGTGCCAGCAGCGAAGGGACATTAACTAATGAAAAACTGTTTTTT
clone_size: once; d_call: TRBD1; j_call: TRBJ1-1; v_call: TRBV7-2; cdr3_aa: CASSFTPTGGEAFF; cdr3_nt: TGTGCCAGCAGCTTTACCCCAACAGGGGGTGAAGCTTTCTTT
clone_size: -; d_call: TRBD1; j_call: TRBJ1-1; v_call: TRBV12-3/TRBV12-4; cdr3_aa: CASRRTGANTEAFF; cdr3_nt: TGTGCCAGCAGACGGACAGGGGCGAACACTGAAGCTTTCTTT
clone_size: few; d_call: -; j_call: TRBJ2-1; v_call: TRBV7-9; cdr3_aa: CASSESLGNEQFF; cdr3_nt: TGTGCCAGCAGCGAAAGCTTAGGGAATGAGCAGTTCTTC
clone_size: -; d_call: -; j_call: TRBJ2-7; v_call: TRBV29-1; cdr3_aa: CSDLNFLGEQYF; cdr3_nt: TGCAGCGATCTAAACTTCCTCGGGGAGCAGTACTTC
clone_size: many; d_call: -; j_call: TRBJ2-1; v_call: TRBV12-3/TRBV12-4; cdr3_aa: CASSLGPYNEQFF; cdr3_nt: TGTGCCAGCAGTCTTGGACCCTACAATGAGCAGTTCTTC
clone_size: few; d_call: TRBD2; j_call: TRBJ2-3; v_call: TRBV25-1; cdr3_aa: CASSDLGLANTQYF; cdr3_nt: TGTGCCAGCAGTGACCTCGGACTAGCCAATACGCAGTATTTT
clone_size: few; d_call: -; j_call: TRBJ2-7; v_call: TRBV4-2; cdr3_aa: CASSQGLVADEQYF; cdr3_nt: TGTGCCAGCAGCCAAGGACTAGTGGCAGACGAGCAGTACTTC
clone_size: -; d_call: -; j_call: TRBJ2-3; v_call: TRBV20-1; cdr3_aa: CSASRQSTKTQYF; cdr3_nt: TGCAGTGCTAGCCGTCAGTCCACGAAGACGCAGTATTTT
clone_size: -; d_call: -; j_call: TRBJ2-7; v_call: TRBV16; cdr3_aa: CASSHTVLGEQYF; cdr3_nt: TGTGCCAGCAGCCATACGGTCCTGGGCGAGCAGTACTTC
clone_size: few; d_call: -; j_call: TRBJ2-4; v_call: TRBV28; cdr3_aa: CASSSSHRELAKNIQYF; cdr3_nt: TGTGCCAGCAGTTCCTCCCACAGGGAACTAGCCAAAAACATTCAGTACTTC
clone_size: -; d_call: -; j_call: TRBJ1-6; v_call: TRBV9; cdr3_aa: CASSVAVGAPNSPLHF; cdr3_nt: TGTGCCAGCAGCGTAGCTGTGGGAGCGCCGAATTCACCCCTCCACTTT
clone_size: -; d_call: -; j_call: TRBJ2-5; v_call: TRBV6-5; cdr3_aa: CASSSPGFGRETQYF; cdr3_nt: TGTGCCAGCAGTTCGCCGGGCTTTGGGAGGGAGACCCAGTACTTC
clone_size: few; d_call: -; j_call: TRBJ2-1; v_call: TRBV5-1; cdr3_aa: CASSGGTLNNEQFF; cdr3_nt: TGCGCCAGCAGCGGGGGGACTTTAAACAATGAGCAGTTCTTC
clone_size: -; d_call: TRBD2; j_call: TRBJ2-7; v_call: TRBV12-3/TRBV12-4; cdr3_aa: CASNLGTSGDYEQYF; cdr3_nt: TGTGCCAGCAATCTCGGGACTAGCGGGGACTACGAGCAGTACTTC
clone_size: -; d_call: TRBD2; j_call: TRBJ2-1; v_call: TRBV12-3/TRBV12-4; cdr3_aa: CASSFEFAGDPFKAEQFF; cdr3_nt: TGTGCCAGCAGTTTTGAGTTTGCGGGAGATCCGTTCAAGGCTGAGCAGTTCTTC
clone_size: once; d_call: TRBD2; j_call: TRBJ2-1; v_call: TRBV6-1; cdr3_aa: CASTTSGSSYNEQFF; cdr3_nt: TGTGCCAGCACAACAAGCGGGAGCTCCTACAATGAGCAGTTCTTC
clone_size: few; d_call: -; j_call: TRBJ2-5; v_call: TRBV15; cdr3_aa: CATSRARAGWGIETQYF; cdr3_nt: TGTGCCACCAGCAGAGCTCGTGCAGGGTGGGGTATAGAGACCCAGTACTTC
clone_size: -; d_call: -; j_call: TRBJ2-7; v_call: TRBV6-1; cdr3_aa: CAGSGHPTYEQYF; cdr3_nt: TGTGCCGGGTCGGGACACCCTACCTACGAGCAGTACTTC
clone_size: -; d_call: -; j_call: TRBJ1-1; v_call: TRBV7-2; cdr3_aa: CATRGRANTEAFF; cdr3_nt: TGTGCCACTAGGGGCCGGGCGAACACTGAAGCTTTCTTT
clone_size: -; d_call: -; j_call: TRBJ2-5; v_call: TRBV6-1; cdr3_aa: CASRDQGGLGTQYF; cdr3_nt: TGTGCCAGCAGAGACCAAGGGGGGTTAGGGACCCAGTACTTC
clone_size: few; d_call: -; j_call: TRBJ1-1; v_call: TRBV29-1; cdr3_aa: CSIVTAGKNTEAFF; cdr3_nt: TGCAGTATAGTGACGGCAGGAAAGAACACTGAAGCTTTCTTT
clone_size: -; d_call: TRBD1; j_call: TRBJ1-5; v_call: TRBV20-1; cdr3_aa: CSARAGTGENQPQHF; cdr3_nt: TGCAGTGCTAGAGCGGGGACAGGGGAAAATCAGCCCCAGCATTTT
clone_size: -; d_call: TRBD1; j_call: TRBJ2-3; v_call: TRBV20-1; cdr3_aa: CSARDASRQGMADTQYF; cdr3_nt: TGCAGTGCTAGAGATGCTTCAAGACAGGGGATGGCAGATACGCAGTATTTT
clone_size: -; d_call: TRBD2; j_call: TRBJ2-7; v_call: TRBV15; cdr3_aa: CATSTGLAPFYEQYF; cdr3_nt: TGTGCCACCAGCACCGGACTAGCTCCCTTCTACGAGCAGTACTTC
clone_size: -; d_call: -; j_call: TRBJ1-4; v_call: TRBV3-1; cdr3_aa: CASSQDGARSQEKLFF; cdr3_nt: TGTGCCAGCAGCCAAGATGGAGCAAGGTCACAGGAAAAACTGTTTTTT
clone_size: few; d_call: -; j_call: TRBJ2-7; v_call: TRBV6-2/TRBV6-3; cdr3_aa: CASSFGLSEQYF; cdr3_nt: TGTGCCAGCAGTTTCGGGCTCTCCGAGCAGTACTTC
clone_size: many; d_call: TRBD1; j_call: TRBJ1-5; v_call: TRBV4-1; cdr3_aa: CASSPRQGGNQPQHF; cdr3_nt: TGTGCCAGCAGCCCCCGACAGGGGGGCAATCAGCCCCAGCATTTT